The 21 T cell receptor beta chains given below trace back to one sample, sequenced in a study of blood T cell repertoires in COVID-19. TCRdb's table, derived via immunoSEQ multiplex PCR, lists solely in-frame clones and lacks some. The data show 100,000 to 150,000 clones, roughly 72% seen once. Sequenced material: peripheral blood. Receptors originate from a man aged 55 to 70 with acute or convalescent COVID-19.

The CDR3 region is CASSLASGRAFGELFF. CDR3 coding DNA: TGTGCCAGCAGCTTAGCAAGCGGGAGGGCCTTCGGGGAGCTGTTTTTT. J is TRBJ2-2 and V is TRBV7-9; 10 bases are shared with TRBD2. The CDR3 runs 16 residues. Germline V gene data show CDR1 as SEHNR and CDR2 as FQNEAQ (reference sequence). V was pared by 0 bases and J by 7 bases, with 5 bases of the junction left unmatched.

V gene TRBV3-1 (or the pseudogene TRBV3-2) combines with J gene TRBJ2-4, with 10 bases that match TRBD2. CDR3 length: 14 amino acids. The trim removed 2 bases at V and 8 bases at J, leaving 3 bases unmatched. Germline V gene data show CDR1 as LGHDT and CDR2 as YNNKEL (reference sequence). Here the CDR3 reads CASSQQRGGYIQYF. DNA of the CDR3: TGTGCCAGCAGCCAACAGCGGGGGGGTTACATTCAGTACTTC.

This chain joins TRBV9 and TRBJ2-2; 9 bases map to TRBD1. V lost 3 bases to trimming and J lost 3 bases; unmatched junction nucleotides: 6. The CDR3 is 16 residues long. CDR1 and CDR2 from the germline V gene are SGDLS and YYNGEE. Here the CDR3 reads CASSERRQGDTGELFF. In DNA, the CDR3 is TGTGCCAGCAGCGAGAGGAGACAGGGGGACACCGGGGAGCTGTTTTTT.

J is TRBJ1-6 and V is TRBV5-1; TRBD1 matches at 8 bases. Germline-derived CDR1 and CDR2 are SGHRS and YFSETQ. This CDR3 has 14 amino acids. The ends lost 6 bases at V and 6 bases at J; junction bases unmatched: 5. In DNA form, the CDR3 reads TGCGCCAGCACCTCACAGGGGGGTAATTCACCCCTCCACTTT. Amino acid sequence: CASTSQGGNSPLHF. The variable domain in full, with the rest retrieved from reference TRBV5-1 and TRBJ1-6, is KAGVTQTPRYLIKTRGQQVTLSCSPISGHRSVSWYQQTPGQGLQFLFEYFSETQRNKGNFPGRFSGRQFSNSRSEMNVSTLELGDSALYLCASTSQGGNSPLHFGNGTRLTVT.

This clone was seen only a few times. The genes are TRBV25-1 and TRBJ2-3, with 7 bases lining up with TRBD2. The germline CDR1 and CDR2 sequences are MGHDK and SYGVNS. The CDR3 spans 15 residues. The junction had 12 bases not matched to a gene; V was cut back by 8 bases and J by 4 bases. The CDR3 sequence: CASRGGRERADTQYF. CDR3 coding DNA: TGTGCCAGCCGGGGAGGGCGGGAGAGGGCAGATACGCAGTATTTT.

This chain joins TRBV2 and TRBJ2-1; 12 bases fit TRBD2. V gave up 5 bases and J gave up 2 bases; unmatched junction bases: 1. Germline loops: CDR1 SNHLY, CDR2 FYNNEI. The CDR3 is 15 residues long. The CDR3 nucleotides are TGTGCCAGCAGTCTAGCGGGGGGGACCTACAATGAGCAGTTCTTC. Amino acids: CASSLAGGTYNEQFF.

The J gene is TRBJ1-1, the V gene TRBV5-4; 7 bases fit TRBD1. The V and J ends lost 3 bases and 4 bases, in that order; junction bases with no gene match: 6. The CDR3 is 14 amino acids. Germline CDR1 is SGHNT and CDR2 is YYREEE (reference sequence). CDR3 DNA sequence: TGTGCCAGCAGCTACTACGGACAGGCCACTGAAGCTTTCTTT. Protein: CASSYYGQATEAFF.

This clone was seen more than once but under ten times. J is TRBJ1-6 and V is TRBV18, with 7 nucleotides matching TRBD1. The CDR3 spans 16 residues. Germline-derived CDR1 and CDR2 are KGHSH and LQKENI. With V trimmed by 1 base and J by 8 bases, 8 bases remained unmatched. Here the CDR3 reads CASSPLGSTGDSPLHF. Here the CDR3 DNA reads TGTGCCAGCTCACCACTCGGCAGCACAGGGGATTCACCCCTCCACTTT.

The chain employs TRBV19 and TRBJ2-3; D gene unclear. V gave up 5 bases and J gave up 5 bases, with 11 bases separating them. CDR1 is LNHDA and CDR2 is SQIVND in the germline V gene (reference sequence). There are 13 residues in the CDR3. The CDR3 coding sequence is TGTGCCAGTAGTTTCGAGGCAAGAGATACGCAGTATTTT. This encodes CASSFEARDTQYF.

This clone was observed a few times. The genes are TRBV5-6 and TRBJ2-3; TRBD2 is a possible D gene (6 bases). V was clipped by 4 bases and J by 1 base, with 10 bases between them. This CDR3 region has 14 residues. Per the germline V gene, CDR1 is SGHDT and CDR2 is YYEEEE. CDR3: CASSAGGGTDTQYF. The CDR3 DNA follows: TGTGCCAGCAGCGCCGGAGGGGGCACAGATACGCAGTATTTT.

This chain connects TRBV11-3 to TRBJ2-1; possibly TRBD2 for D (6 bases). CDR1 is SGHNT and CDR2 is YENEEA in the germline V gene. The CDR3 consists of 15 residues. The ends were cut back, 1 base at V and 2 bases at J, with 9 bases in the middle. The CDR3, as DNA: TGTGCCAGCAGCTTAGGTCGGGAGACCTACAATGAGCAGTTCTTC. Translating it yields CASSLGRETYNEQFF.

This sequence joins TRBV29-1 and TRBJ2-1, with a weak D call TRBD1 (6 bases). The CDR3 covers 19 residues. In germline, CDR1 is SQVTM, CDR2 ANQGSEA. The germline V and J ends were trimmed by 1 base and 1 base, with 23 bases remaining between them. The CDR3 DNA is TGCAGCGTTGAAGGCTGGGGGAAAACAGGGTTGAGGTCCTACAATGAGCAGTTCTTC. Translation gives CSVEGWGKTGLRSYNEQFF.

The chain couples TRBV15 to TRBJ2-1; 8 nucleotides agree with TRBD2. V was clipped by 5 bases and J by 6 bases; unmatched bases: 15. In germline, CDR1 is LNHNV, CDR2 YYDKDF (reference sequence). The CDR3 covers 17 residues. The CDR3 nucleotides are TGTGCCACCAGCCCCCGGGCAGCAACGGCGGGAGGCAATGAGCAGTTCTTC. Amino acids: CATSPRAATAGGNEQFF.

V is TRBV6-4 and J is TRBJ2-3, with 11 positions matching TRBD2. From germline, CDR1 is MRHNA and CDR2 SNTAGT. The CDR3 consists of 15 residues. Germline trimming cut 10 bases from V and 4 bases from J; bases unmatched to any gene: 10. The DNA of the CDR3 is TGTGCCACCTCTCTTAGCGGGGGGGCCGCAGATACGCAGTATTTT. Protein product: CATSLSGGAADTQYF.

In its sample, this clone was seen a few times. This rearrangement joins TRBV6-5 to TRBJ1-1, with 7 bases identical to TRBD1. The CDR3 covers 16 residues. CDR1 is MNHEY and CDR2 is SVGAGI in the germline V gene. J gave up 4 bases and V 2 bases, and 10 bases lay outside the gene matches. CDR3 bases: TGTGCCAGCAGTTACAGGACAGGATGGATAGTCACTGAAGCTTTCTTT. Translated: CASSYRTGWIVTEAFF.

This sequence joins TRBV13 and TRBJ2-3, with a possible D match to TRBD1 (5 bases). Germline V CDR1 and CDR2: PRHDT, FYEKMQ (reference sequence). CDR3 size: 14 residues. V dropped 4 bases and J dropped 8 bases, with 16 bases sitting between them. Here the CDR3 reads CASSSLLTDTTQYF. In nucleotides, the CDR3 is TGTGCCAGCAGCTCCCTATTGACAGATACTACGCAGTATTTT.

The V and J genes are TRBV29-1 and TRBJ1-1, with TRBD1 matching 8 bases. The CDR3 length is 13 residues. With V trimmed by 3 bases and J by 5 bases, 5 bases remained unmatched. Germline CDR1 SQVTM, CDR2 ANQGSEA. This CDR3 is CSVEQGARTEAFF. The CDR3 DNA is TGCAGCGTTGAGCAGGGGGCGCGGACTGAAGCTTTCTTT.

CDR3 nucleotides: TGCGCCAGCAGCCCCCGGACTCGTAACAATGAGCAGTTCTTC. Protein product: CASSPRTRNNEQFF. The rearrangement links TRBV10-1 to TRBJ2-1; D may be TRBD2 (5 bases). The CDR3 has 14 amino acids. V was cut by 6 bases and J by 5 bases, with 14 bases left in between. CDR1 and CDR2 (germline): WNHNN, SYGVQD (reference sequence).

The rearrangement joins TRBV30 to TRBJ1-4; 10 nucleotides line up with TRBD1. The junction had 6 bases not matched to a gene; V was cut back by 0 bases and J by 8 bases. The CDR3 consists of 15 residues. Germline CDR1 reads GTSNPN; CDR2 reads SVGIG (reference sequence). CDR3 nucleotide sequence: TGTGCCTGGAGTGTAGGGACAGGGGTGCAGGAAAAACTGTTTTTT. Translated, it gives CAWSVGTGVQEKLFF. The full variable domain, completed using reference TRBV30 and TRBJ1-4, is SQTIHQWPATLVQPVGSPLSLECTVEGTSNPNLYWYRQAAGRGLQLLFYSVGIGQISSEVPQNLSASRPQDRQFILSSKKLLLSDSGFYLCAWSVGTGVQEKLFFGSGTQLSVL.

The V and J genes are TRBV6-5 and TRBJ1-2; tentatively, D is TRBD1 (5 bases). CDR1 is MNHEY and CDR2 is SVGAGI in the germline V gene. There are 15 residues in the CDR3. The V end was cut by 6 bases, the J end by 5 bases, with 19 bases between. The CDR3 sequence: CASRPEVGEGYGYTF. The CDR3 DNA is TGTGCCAGCAGACCAGAGGTGGGGGAGGGATATGGCTACACCTTC.

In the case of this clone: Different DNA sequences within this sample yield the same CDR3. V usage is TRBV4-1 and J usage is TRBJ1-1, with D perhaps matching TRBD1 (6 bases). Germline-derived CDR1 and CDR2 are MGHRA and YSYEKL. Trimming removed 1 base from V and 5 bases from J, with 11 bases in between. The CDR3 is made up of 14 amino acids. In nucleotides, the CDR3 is TGCGCCAGCAGCCAAGTACAGGGAAGGACTGAAGCTTTCTTT. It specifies CASSQVQGRTEAFF.